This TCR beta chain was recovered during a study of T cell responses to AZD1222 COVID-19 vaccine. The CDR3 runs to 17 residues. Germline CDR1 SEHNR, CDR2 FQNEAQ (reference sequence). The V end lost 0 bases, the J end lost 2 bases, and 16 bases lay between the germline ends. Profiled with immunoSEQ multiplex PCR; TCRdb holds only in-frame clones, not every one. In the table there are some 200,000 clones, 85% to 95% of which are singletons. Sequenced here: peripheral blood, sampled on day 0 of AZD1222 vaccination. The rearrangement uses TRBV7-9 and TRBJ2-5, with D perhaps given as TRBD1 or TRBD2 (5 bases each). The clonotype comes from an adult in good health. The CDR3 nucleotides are TGTGCCAGCAGCTTAGCCTACCGGGACGAAAGTCAAGAGACCCAGTACTTC. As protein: CASSLAYRDESQETQYF.